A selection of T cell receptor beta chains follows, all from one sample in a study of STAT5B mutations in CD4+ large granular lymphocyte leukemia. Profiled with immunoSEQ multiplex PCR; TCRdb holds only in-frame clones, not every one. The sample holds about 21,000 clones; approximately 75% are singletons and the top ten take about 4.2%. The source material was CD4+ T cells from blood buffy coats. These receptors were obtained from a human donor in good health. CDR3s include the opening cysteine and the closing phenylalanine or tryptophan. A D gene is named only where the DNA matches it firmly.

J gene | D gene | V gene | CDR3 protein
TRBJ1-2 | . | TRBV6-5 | CASSYSTGEGYGYTF
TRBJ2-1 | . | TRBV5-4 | CASSPTSHRGNEQFF
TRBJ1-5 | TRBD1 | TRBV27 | CASRAGTGANQPQHF
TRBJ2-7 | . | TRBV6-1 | CASSPDWYSSDEQYF
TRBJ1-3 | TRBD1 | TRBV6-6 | CVAFGDREGGNTIYF
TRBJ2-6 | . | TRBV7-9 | CASSSWPGANVLTF
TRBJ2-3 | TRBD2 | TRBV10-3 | CATRPGLAGERADTQYF
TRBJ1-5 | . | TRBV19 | CASSIDSGDQPQHF
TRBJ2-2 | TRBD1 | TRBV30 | CAWSRDRGYGELFF
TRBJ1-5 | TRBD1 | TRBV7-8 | CASSLEGQGDTNQHF
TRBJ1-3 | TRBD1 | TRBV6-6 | CASSISRGVSGNTIYF
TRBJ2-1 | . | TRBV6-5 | CASSYRGTPPYNEQFF
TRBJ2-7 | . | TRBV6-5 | CASSYRAGPYEQYF
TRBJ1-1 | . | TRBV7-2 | CASSLGGSAEAFF
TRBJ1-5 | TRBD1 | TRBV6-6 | CASSYDRGGSNQPQHF
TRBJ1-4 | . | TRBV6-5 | CASTRGQGSEKLFF
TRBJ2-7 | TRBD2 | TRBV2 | CASSQEGGRVVEQYF
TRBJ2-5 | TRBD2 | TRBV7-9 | CASSSGLAGGYSETQYF
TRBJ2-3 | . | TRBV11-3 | CASSLLGGTARDTQYF
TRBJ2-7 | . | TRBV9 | CASPLGRAYEQYF
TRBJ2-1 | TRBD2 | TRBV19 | CASSIIPAGGSYNEQFF
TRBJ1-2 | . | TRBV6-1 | CASTGAGSYTF
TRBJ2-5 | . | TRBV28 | CATHRDLRQETQYF
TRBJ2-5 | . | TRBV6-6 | CASSYAPSMGQETQYF
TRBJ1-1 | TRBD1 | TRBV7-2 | CASSARQGKNEAFF
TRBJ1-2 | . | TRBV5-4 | CASSNDNYGYTF
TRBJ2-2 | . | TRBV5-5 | CASSLIGKNGELFF